This passage covers 19 T cell receptor beta chains from one sample sequenced in a study of Tregs in tolerant kidney transplant recipients. Here immunoSEQ multiplex PCR was the method, and the copy in TCRdb shows in-frame clones only, minus some. This repertoire comprises about 30,000 clones; its ten largest clones make up approximately 7.3%. The source was CD8+ T cells from blood, collected before the transplant. These TCRs come from a human donor who received a combined kidney and bone marrow transplant.

For this clone: The observed sequence ends 3 residues before the CDR3 terminus, with the missing tail filled in from the germline J gene. This sequence joins TRBV7-9 and TRBJ1-2; the D gene is possibly TRBD1 (5 bases). V was clipped by 8 bases and J by 0 bases, with 13 bases between them. This CDR3 has 14 residues. The V gene's germline CDR1 is SEHNR and CDR2 FQNEAQ (reference sequence). The CDR3: CASGTAGANYGYTF. The sequenced CDR3 bases are TGTGCCAGCGGGACCGCGGGGGCTAACTATGGC.

Concerning this clone itself: The CDR3 extends 3 residues past the end of the read, so its final part is completed from the germline J gene. V gene TRBV7-7 combines with J gene TRBJ2-1; 8 bases are shared with TRBD2. With 5 bases clipped from V and 1 base from J, the junction kept 13 bases outside the gene matches. CDR3 length: 18 amino acids. Germline CDR1 SSHAT, CDR2 FNYEAQ (reference sequence). CDR3 DNA (partial): TGTGCCAGCAGCCCCTGGGCGGGGGGCACAGCTTCCTACAATGAG. The encoded protein is CASSPWAGGTASYNE. The whole CDR3 sequence reads CASSPWAGGTASYNEQFF.

About this clone itself: The CDR3 extends 3 residues past the end of the read, so its final part is completed from the germline J gene. The chain recombines TRBV30 with TRBJ2-7, with TRBD1 as a possible D gene (5 bases). Germline V CDR1 and CDR2: GTSNPN, SVGIG (reference sequence). CDR3 length equals 13 residues. V gave up 0 bases and J gave up 0 bases, with 6 bases separating them. The part of the CDR3 DNA that was read is TGTGCCTGGAGTGTGGACAACTCCTACGAG. Its protein product is CAWSVDNSYE. The entire CDR3 protein is CAWSVDNSYEQYF.

With regard to this clone: The read comes to an end 3 residues before the CDR3 does, leaving the germline J gene to fill in the end. V gene TRBV6-2 or TRBV6-3 combines with J gene TRBJ2-1; 10 bases match TRBD2. Germline V gene data show CDR1 as MNHEY and CDR2 as SVGEGT. V trimming: 6 bases; J trimming: 3 bases; junction bases outside the gene matches: 8. The CDR3 contains 16 residues. CDR3 bases read: TGTGCCAGCAGGTACACCGGGACTAGCGTCTACAATGAG. Its protein is CASRYTGTSVYNE. The complete CDR3 sequence is CASRYTGTSVYNEQFF.

As to this clone: The read stops 3 residues short of the end of the CDR3; the missing end is completed from the germline J gene. The rearrangement links TRBV19 to TRBJ2-1; a possible D gene is TRBD2 (5 bases). The V and J ends lost 5 bases and 5 bases respectively, with 13 bases between them. Germline loops: CDR1 LNHDA, CDR2 SQIVND (reference sequence). This CDR3 is built from 14 residues. CDR3 amino acids: CASSGLSVHNEQFF. CDR3 DNA (partial): TGTGCCAGTAGTGGCCTTAGCGTACACAATGAG.

On this clone: Read coverage stops 3 residues before the CDR3 terminus; the germline J gene supplies the remainder. The V call is TRBV30, the J call TRBJ2-2; D is perhaps TRBD1 (6 bases). The V end lost 5 bases, the J end lost 2 bases, and 18 bases lay between the germline ends. This CDR3 is built from 16 residues. CDR1 is GTSNPN, CDR2 SVGIG, per germline (reference sequence). The part of the CDR3 DNA that was read is TGTGCCTGGCGCACCACCGGGACACCAAACACCGGGGAG. Encoded protein: CAWRTTGTPNTGE. The whole CDR3 protein is CAWRTTGTPNTGELFF.

On this clone: The read terminates 3 residues ahead of where the CDR3 ends, so the germline J gene completes it. The J gene is TRBJ2-5, the V gene TRBV5-1; D may be TRBD2 (7 bases). This CDR3 spans 14 amino acids. V shed 5 bases and J shed 5 bases, with 16 bases lying between them. CDR1 and CDR2 (germline): SGHRS, YFSETQ. The CDR3 protein is CASSSGGRGETQYF. CDR3 DNA, as far as it was read: TGCGCCAGCAGTTCCGGGGGGCGCGGGGAGACC.

A word on this clone: The CDR3 end lies 3 residues beyond the end of the read and is filled in from the germline J gene. The J gene is TRBJ2-7, the V gene TRBV6-1; D gene ambiguous. Trimming took off 3 bases at V and 4 bases at J, with 13 bases between the two ends. The CDR3 has 14 residues. Germline values: CDR1 MNHNS, CDR2 SASEGT. CDR3 in amino acids: CASSDYREGYEQYF. The CDR3 bases that were read are TGTGCCAGCAGTGATTACAGAGAAGGGTACGAG.

About this clone: The read is 3 residues too short to cover the CDR3 end, so that end is filled in from the germline J gene. V is TRBV18 and J is TRBJ2-7, with 9 bases identical to TRBD1. This CDR3 is 15 amino acids long. Germline values: CDR1 KGHSH, CDR2 LQKENI. The J segment lost 3 bases and the V segment lost 0 bases, leaving 3 bases of the junction unmatched. The covered CDR3 bases are TGTGCCAGCTCACCACCGGCGGGACAGGGCTACGAG. Protein product: CASSPPAGQGYE. The complete CDR3 reads CASSPPAGQGYEQYF.

In the case of this clone: The read terminates 3 residues before the CDR3 end, so the remaining end is supplied by the germline J gene. The chain has TRBV7-6 and TRBJ1-2; 12 bases line up with TRBD1. The CDR3 has 15 residues. Per the germline V gene, CDR1 is SGHVS and CDR2 is FNYEAQ. Trimming took 5 bases from V and 4 from J; bases not matched to a gene: 5. CDR3 region: CASSPGQGAIYGYTF. The sequenced CDR3 bases are TGTGCCAGCAGCCCGGGACAGGGGGCGATCTATGGC.

Notes on this clone: The CDR3 end lies 3 residues beyond the end of the read and is filled in from the germline J gene. The chain links TRBV19 to TRBJ2-3, with D perhaps matching TRBD1 (5 bases). V was cut by 8 bases and J by 5 bases, with 14 bases left in between. The CDR3 is 13 amino acids. Germline V CDR1 and CDR2: LNHDA, SQIVND (reference sequence). CDR3 DNA, as far as it was read: TGTGCCAGTCAACAGGCTTCTGGAGATACG. It specifies CASQQASGDT. The full CDR3 protein is CASQQASGDTQYF.

As regards this clone: The read stops 3 residues short of the end of the CDR3; the missing end is completed from the germline J gene. The chain employs TRBV28 and TRBJ1-1, with a possible D match to TRBD1 (6 bases). With 10 bases removed from V and 3 bases from J, the gap between germline ends came to 30 bases. The CDR3 length is 18 residues. Germline V gene data show CDR1 as MDHEN and CDR2 as SYDVKM. The sequenced part of the CDR3 DNA is TGTGCCACCACCACGACCCTCGACAGGAGAGCTGCGGACACTGAA. Protein: CATTTTLDRRAADTE. In full, the CDR3 is CATTTTLDRRAADTEAFF. Drawing the rest from reference TRBV28 and TRBJ1-1, the complete variable domain is DVKVTQSSRYLVKRTGEKVFLECVQDMDHENMFWYRQDPGLGLRLIYFSYDVKMKEKGDIPEGYSVSREKKERFSLILESASTNQTSMYLCATTTTLDRRAADTEAFFGQGTRLTVV.

With respect to this clone: The CDR3 goes on 3 residues after the read ends, and that part is filled in from the germline J gene. The genes are TRBV7-8 and TRBJ1-1, with D possibly being TRBD1 (6 bases). The CDR3 spans 14 residues. Germline values: CDR1 SGHVS, CDR2 FQNEAQ. Trimming took 5 bases from V and 1 from J, leaving 11 bases between them. The covered CDR3 bases are TGTGCCAGCAGCCAATTACAGGGGAACACTGAA. Translation gives CASSQLQGNTE. From start to end, the CDR3 is CASSQLQGNTEAFF.

Points on this clone: The CDR3 extends 3 residues past the end of the read, so its final part is completed from the germline J gene. The V gene is TRBV7-9, the J gene TRBJ2-5; tentative D call: TRBD1 (6 bases). V was clipped by 2 bases and J by 4 bases, with 11 bases between them. This CDR3 region has 14 residues. From germline, CDR1 is SEHNR and CDR2 FQNEAQ (reference sequence). The sequenced part of the CDR3 DNA is TGTGCCAGCAGCTTAAACAGGGCTGGAGAGACC. This encodes CASSLNRAGET. In full, the CDR3 is CASSLNRAGETQYF. The full variable domain, completed using reference TRBV7-9 and TRBJ2-5, is DTGVSQNPRHKITKRGQNVTFRCDPISEHNRLYWYRQTLGQGPEFLTYFQNEAQLEKSRLLSDRFSAERPKGSFSTLEIQRTEQGDSAMYLCASSLNRAGETQYFGPGTRLLVL.

In the case of this clone: Sequencing ends 3 residues short of the CDR3 end; the germline J gene provides the rest. The chain employs TRBV7-9 and TRBJ1-2; D gene ambiguous. The CDR3 is 15 amino acids. Germline V gene sequence: CDR1 SEHNR, CDR2 FQNEAQ (reference sequence). CDR3 DNA (partial): TGTGCCAGCAGCGAATCCGCGGCCCCCCTAATGGGC. Amino acids: CASSESAAPLMG. The full CDR3 reads CASSESAAPLMGYTF.

About this clone: The read terminates 3 residues before the CDR3 end, so the remaining end is supplied by the germline J gene. The J gene is TRBJ2-7, the V gene TRBV7-6; a possible D gene is TRBD1 (6 bases). The CDR3 spans 14 residues. Trimming cost V 3 bases and J 2 bases, with 11 bases left between them. CDR1 and CDR2 from the germline V gene are SGHVS and FNYEAQ. The part of the CDR3 DNA that was read is TGTGCCAGCAGCTTTAGACAGGACACCTACGAG. Its protein product is CASSFRQDTYE. The whole CDR3 protein reads CASSFRQDTYEQYF.

The CDR3 sequence is CASSLGTGVLTEAFF. CDR3 bases read: TGCGCCAGCAGCTTGGGGACGGGGGTACTGACGGAA. V gene TRBV5-1 combines with J gene TRBJ1-1; perhaps TRBD1 as D (5 bases). The read halts 3 residues ahead of the CDR3 end, with the missing end drawn from the germline J gene. CDR1 SGHRS and CDR2 YFSETQ come from the germline V gene. The CDR3 has 15 amino acids.

As to this clone: The read falls 3 residues short of the CDR3 end, and the missing part is taken from the germline J gene. The chain has TRBV6-2 or TRBV6-3 and TRBJ1-5; D is uncertain. From germline, CDR1 is MNHEY and CDR2 SVGEGT. The V end was cut by 2 bases, the J end by 3 bases, with 8 bases between. The CDR3 is 14 amino acids. CDR3 amino acids: CASSYPTSNQPQHF. The DNA read from the CDR3 is TGTGCCAGCAGTTACCCGACATCCAATCAGCCC.

To note about this clone: Read data end 3 residues before the CDR3 end; the end is taken from the germline J gene. The chain is built from TRBV2 and TRBJ2-7, with 11 bases that match TRBD2. Unmatched junction bases numbered 12, after V lost 7 bases and J lost 4 bases. CDR3 size: 16 residues. Germline V lookup: CDR1 SNHLY, CDR2 FYNNEI. The CDR3 bases that were read are TGTGCCAGCACCCTGAGCCCTAGCGGGGGGATGTACGAG. Protein: CASTLSPSGGMYE. The whole CDR3 sequence is CASTLSPSGGMYEQYF.